This T cell receptor (beta chain) was identified in a study of radiation and T cells in renal cell carcinoma. Study-level findings and limits: In blood, top tumor clones expanded by 2 weeks, shrinking by 4.

V shed 5 bases, J shed 7 bases, and the junction held 11 bases outside the gene matches. From germline, CDR1 is MDHEN and CDR2 SYDVKM. The CDR3 extends over 16 amino acids. With regard to this clone: Its specificity is unknown.

Regarding time point: blood 4 weeks post-SBRT, at nephrectomy. The treatment here: 15 Gy SBRT to primary tumor, nephrectomy 4 weeks later. Serial blood draws occurred at baseline and 2 and 4 weeks post-SBRT. Profiled with immunoSEQ multiplex PCR; TCRdb holds only in-frame clones, not every one. The sample has roughly 58,000 clones, more than 60% seen once. Sequences were derived from blood, sampled from a patient whose treatment included radiotherapy and nephrectomy. The J gene is TRBJ1-4, the V gene TRBV28; 9 nucleotides match TRBD1. This sequence originates from a man in his 60s with renal cell carcinoma. The CDR3 is CASSPGQGVRGEKLFF. The DNA of the CDR3 is TGTGCCAGCAGTCCGGGACAGGGAGTTCGAGGTGAAAAACTGTTTTTT.